These 18 T cell receptor beta chains share one sample of origin, sequenced in a study of naive and memory T cell subsets. Overall study findings and caveats: A few larger clonotypes appeared in naive repertoires, especially CD8, possibly memory cells re-expressing CD45RA.

Two oligonucleotides, mixed equimolar, formed the beta constant-region primer covering TRBC1 and TRBC2. Four rounds of PCR amplified the ligated cDNA using nested alpha and beta constant-region primers plus SP2. Using its own MiXCR run on the UMI-ligation and nested PCR reads, TCRdb lists one record per CDR3 protein. The sample records more than 95,000 distinct CDR3 sequences, approximately 15% being singletons. These TCRs' antigens remain unknown. Sequencing was carried out using naive CD8+ T cells from blood. These receptors all stem from a human donor in good health.

This clonotype was detected only a few times. V usage is TRBV20-1 and J usage is TRBJ2-7; D possibly corresponds to TRBD2 (6 bases). The germline V gene encodes CDR1 DFQATT and CDR2 SNEGSKA (reference sequence). The CDR3 loop spans 13 amino acids. Trimming cost V 3 bases and J 2 bases, with 11 bases left between them. The CDR3 sequence is CSASLPSAYEQYF. The CDR3 bases are TGCAGTGCTAGTCTGCCTAGCGCCTACGAGCAGTACTTC.

In this sample, this clonotype turned up a few times. J is TRBJ1-2 and V is TRBV5-5; D ambiguous. This CDR3 has 14 residues. CDR1 is SGHKS and CDR2 is YYEKEE in the germline V gene (reference sequence). V shed 5 bases and J shed 8 bases, with 19 bases lying between them. The CDR3 bases are TGTGCCAGCAGGCCGGTACGGCCACCGGGAGGCTACACCTTC. Translation gives CASRPVRPPGGYTF.

This clonotype was observed a handful of times. The chain is built from TRBV30 and TRBJ1-2; D call uncertain. The CDR3 is 13 amino acids. Looked up from germline, CDR1 is GTSNPN and CDR2 is SVGIG (reference sequence). The V end lost 0 bases, the J end lost 5 bases, and 10 bases lay between the germline ends. This chain's CDR3 is CAWSVGSLYGYTF. The DNA for the CDR3 is TGTGCCTGGAGTGTAGGGAGTCTATATGGCTACACCTTC.

A few counts support this clonotype. The rearrangement links TRBV5-1 to TRBJ2-1; 7 bases agree with TRBD2. The CDR3 totals 13 residues. Trimming at V came to 4 bases and at J to 9 bases, leaving 7 bases not matched to a gene. Per germline, CDR1 SGHRS and CDR2 YFSETQ. CDR3 residues: CASSVGLGVEQFF. CDR3 coding DNA: TGCGCCAGCAGCGTTGGACTAGGGGTTGAGCAGTTCTTC.

As regards this clonotype: A much larger clone lies a single base off, so this may be a read error. This chain uses TRBV5-1 with TRBJ1-1, with 7 nucleotides matching TRBD1. The length of the CDR3 is 15 residues. CDR1 and CDR2 from the germline V gene are SGHRS and YFSETQ. J gave up 4 bases and V 3 bases, and 9 bases lay outside the gene matches. The CDR3 protein is CASSSKQGRITEAFF. The CDR3 DNA reads as TGCGCCAGCAGCTCTAAACAGGGGAGGATCACTGAAGCTTTCTTT.

This clonotype was seen more than once but under ten times. This CDR3 reads CASSLSQGASYEQYF. The CDR3 region has the DNA TGTGCCAGCAGCTTATCTCAGGGAGCATCCTACGAGCAGTACTTC. The V call is TRBV7-9, the J call TRBJ2-7; D tentatively fits TRBD1 or TRBD2 (5 bases each). CDR3 size: 15 residues. From germline, CDR1 is SEHNR and CDR2 FQNEAQ (reference sequence). V lost 2 bases, J lost 1 base, and 12 bases lay in between.

In the case of this clonotype: An end of the junction does not agree with germline; a read error may underlie this. The chain carries TRBV3-1 and TRBJ2-1; D is possibly TRBD1 (6 bases). Germline V CDR1 and CDR2: LGHDT, YNNKEL (reference sequence). The CDR3 covers 16 residues. CDR3 DNA sequence: TGTGCCAGCAGCCAGGAGGACAGACGAATGTACAATGGGCAGTTCTTC. It codes for CASSQEDRRMYNGQFF.

This clonotype was counted between two and nine times. The chain links TRBV2 to TRBJ2-1; TRBD2 matches 10 bases. Germline CDR1 SNHLY, CDR2 FYNNEI. The length of the CDR3 is 14 residues. The V and J ends lost 4 bases and 6 bases, in that order; junction bases with no gene match: 3. The CDR3 coding sequence is TGTGCCAGCAGTGCCGGGACTAGCGCCAATGAGCAGTTCTTC. The encoded protein is CASSAGTSANEQFF.

This clonotype was detected a few times. The V gene is TRBV12-3 or TRBV12-4, the J gene TRBJ2-3, with 13 bases fitting TRBD2. The CDR3 contains 15 residues. After removal of 6 bases from V and 4 bases from J, the junction contained 4 bases not matched to a gene. The DNA of the CDR3 is TGTGCCAGCAGCACTAGCGGGGGGGCGGCAGATACGCAGTATTTT. Residues: CASSTSGGAADTQYF.

This clonotype was counted between two and nine times. The CDR3 reads CSVGHGVLETQYF. In DNA form, the CDR3 reads TGCAGCGTGGGACACGGAGTTTTGGAGACCCAGTACTTC. The gene calls are TRBV29-1 and TRBJ2-5, with D tentatively TRBD1 (6 bases). Trimming stripped 6 bases from V and 5 bases from J, with 16 bases between. The CDR3 is 13 residues long. CDR1 SQVTM and CDR2 ANQGSEA come from the germline V gene.

This clonotype was counted a few times. The chain carries TRBV15 and TRBJ2-1; the D gene is possibly TRBD2 (6 bases). Germline loops: CDR1 LNHNV, CDR2 YYDKDF (reference sequence). The CDR3 runs 23 residues. The V end lost 0 bases, the J end lost 0 bases, and 30 bases lay between the germline ends. CDR3 in amino acids: CATSRDLQSSLARLTLSYNEQFF. CDR3 DNA sequence: TGTGCCACCAGCAGAGACCTGCAGTCTAGCCTAGCGAGACTAACCCTCTCCTACAATGAGCAGTTCTTC. Together with reference TRBV15 and TRBJ2-1, the CDR3 gives the full variable domain: DAMVIQNPRYQVTQFGKPVTLSCSQTLNHNVMYWYQQKSSQAPKLLFHYYDKDFNNEADTPDNFQSRRPNTSFCFLDIRSPGLGDTAMYLCATSRDLQSSLARLTLSYNEQFFGPGTRLTVL.

This clonotype appeared a few times. The chain recombines TRBV18 with TRBJ2-3, with D possibly matching TRBD2 (6 bases). Deletions cut 6 bases from V and 6 bases from J, with 13 bases between. The CDR3 loop spans 13 amino acids. Germline V gene lookup returns CDR1 KGHSH and CDR2 LQKENI. DNA for the CDR3: TGTGCCAGCTCGCCCCCCCTAGCGGATACGCAGTATTTT. This sequence encodes CASSPPLADTQYF.

The chain uses TRBV2 and TRBJ1-1, with D maybe TRBD1 (5 bases). CDR3 length: 15 amino acids. Germline V CDR1 and CDR2: SNHLY, FYNNEI. V was cut by 2 bases and J by 0 bases, with 10 bases left in between. The CDR3 region has the DNA TGTGCCAGCAGTGAATACGAGGGGATGAACACTGAAGCTTTCTTT. Translating gives CASSEYEGMNTEAFF.

This clonotype was seen repeatedly, ten times or more. The J gene is TRBJ2-7, the V gene TRBV4-3, with 7 positions matching TRBD2. V lost 1 base, J lost 7 bases, and 10 bases stayed unmatched. The germline CDR1 and CDR2 sequences are LGHNA and YSLEER. The CDR3 consists of 15 residues. CDR3: CASSQGASGAFEQYF. In DNA form, the CDR3 reads TGCGCCAGCAGCCAAGGCGCTAGCGGTGCCTTTGAGCAGTACTTC.

The DNA of the CDR3 is TGTGCCAGCAGCTTAGTTACGGGTTGGGGACTAGCGGGGGAAATAGGGAATGAGCAGTTCTTC. Its translation is CASSLVTGWGLAGEIGNEQFF. The chain is built from TRBV11-2 and TRBJ2-1, with 14 bases aligning to TRBD2. This CDR3 is 21 amino acids long. After removal of 1 base from V and 7 bases from J, the junction contained 18 bases not matched to a gene. The germline V gene has CDR1 SGHAT and CDR2 FQNNGV.

This sequence joins TRBV4-2 and TRBJ2-7, with TRBD1 matching over 7 bases. This CDR3 has 18 amino acids. Germline V lookup: CDR1 LGHNA, CDR2 YNFKEQ. V gave up 0 bases and J gave up 0 bases; unmatched junction bases: 11. The CDR3 protein is CASSQDYINGDSSYEQYF. DNA of the CDR3: TGTGCCAGCAGCCAAGATTATATCAATGGGGACAGCTCCTACGAGCAGTACTTC.

The chain uses TRBV27 and TRBJ1-1, with 7 bases lining up with TRBD1. Germline CDR1 is MNHEY and CDR2 is SMNVEV (reference sequence). This CDR3 spans 15 amino acids. Trimming cost V 2 bases and J 6 bases; bases outside gene matches: 9. As DNA, the CDR3 is TGTGCCAGCAGTTTAGATAATTCAGGGGGGCCTGAAGCTTTCTTT. This encodes CASSLDNSGGPEAFF.

This clonotype was observed at least ten times. The chain recombines TRBV5-4 with TRBJ1-5; possible D gene TRBD1, 6 bases. V was cut by 4 bases and J by 6 bases, with 14 bases left in between. CDR1 is SGHNT and CDR2 is YYREEE in the germline V gene (reference sequence). This CDR3 comprises 14 residues. This chain's CDR3 is CASSNGGVGQPQHF. CDR3 bases: TGTGCCAGCAGCAATGGGGGCGTCGGTCAGCCCCAGCATTTT.